This is a list of T cell receptor beta chains from one sample in a study of blood T cell repertoires in COVID-19. Assay: immunoSEQ multiplex PCR; the TCRdb copy retains only in-frame clones and omits some. Among 250,000 or so clones, 85% to 90% were seen once, and the ten largest hold under 9%. Material: peripheral blood. These receptors originate from a woman between 70 and 85 years old with active or convalescent COVID-19. CDR3s include the opening cysteine and the closing phenylalanine or tryptophan. A D gene is named only where the DNA matches it firmly. Where a row states a size, it is once, few, many or the class of an expanded clone; other rows omit it.

D	V	size	J	DNA	CDR3
NA	TRBV6-5	NA	TRBJ1-6	TGTGCCAGCCACCGGGGTGAGGATTATTCACCCCTCCACTTT	CASHRGEDYSPLHF
TRBD1	TRBV7-3	NA	TRBJ2-7	TGTGCCAGCAGCCCCCAGACAGGGGTTGGGGGCGAGCAGTACTTC	CASSPQTGVGGEQYF
TRBD1	TRBV2	NA	TRBJ1-3	TGTGCCAGCAGTCCCGGGACAGGGCTGAGCTCTGGAAACACCATATATTTT	CASSPGTGLSSGNTIYF
TRBD1	TRBV7-2	NA	TRBJ1-2	TGTGCCAGCAGCTTCGACAGGGACGGCTACACCTTC	CASSFDRDGYTF
TRBD1	TRBV7-3	NA	TRBJ2-1	TGTGCCAGCAGCCCGCCGGGGACAGGGAGAAAATACAATGAGCAGTTCTTC	CASSPPGTGRKYNEQFF
NA	TRBV3-1/TRBV3-2	NA	TRBJ1-1	TGTGCCAGCAGCCAAGGATGGCAGGGAAGGGCCACTGAAGCTTTCTTT	CASSQGWQGRATEAFF
NA	TRBV4-3	NA	TRBJ1-2	TGCGCCAGCAGCCAAGCTCACTCAGGGGTTGGCTACACCTTC	CASSQAHSGVGYTF
TRBD1	TRBV18	NA	TRBJ1-2	TGTGCCAGCTCACCAGGGCGGGACAGTTGGGTTCTCGATGGCTACACCTTC	CASSPGRDSWVLDGYTF
TRBD1	TRBV6-2/TRBV6-3	NA	TRBJ2-1	TGTGCCAGCAGTCCGGGACAGGGGATCGATGAGCAGTTCTTC	CASSPGQGIDEQFF
NA	TRBV6-1	NA	TRBJ2-7	TGTGCCAGCAGTGAAGCAATTAAGCAGGGCAACTACGAGCAGTACTTC	CASSEAIKQGNYEQYF
TRBD2	TRBV10-3	few	TRBJ2-7	TGTGCCATCAGTGACGGGGCGGGGGGAACCTACGAGCAGTACTTC	CAISDGAGGTYEQYF
NA	TRBV27	NA	TRBJ1-1	TGTGCCAGCAGTAAGACAGGTGGGATGAACACTGAAGCTTTCTTT	CASSKTGGMNTEAFF
NA	TRBV4-3	NA	TRBJ2-2	TGCGCCAGCAGCCAAGATCGGCAGGGGATCACCGGGGAGCTGTTTTTT	CASSQDRQGITGELFF
TRBD1	TRBV24-1	NA	TRBJ1-2	TGTGCCACCAGTGACCTGACAGGGGTAGGCGGCTACACCTTC	CATSDLTGVGGYTF
TRBD1	TRBV19	NA	TRBJ2-7	TGTGCCAGTAGTCCCAGGGGGTTATTCTCCTACGAGCAGTACTTC	CASSPRGLFSYEQYF
NA	TRBV11-2	NA	TRBJ2-2	TGTGCCAGCAGCTTAAGATTCCGGGACACCGGGGAGCTGTTTTTT	CASSLRFRDTGELFF
TRBD1	TRBV15	NA	TRBJ1-2	TGTGCCACCAGCAGAGGGGACAGGGAGGAATCAGGCTACACCTTC	CATSRGDREESGYTF
TRBD2	TRBV7-2	NA	TRBJ2-2	TGTGCCAGCAGCCGTTTCGCCGCGGGGGTACCCGGGGAGCTGTTTTTT	CASSRFAAGVPGELFF
TRBD2	TRBV4-3	NA	TRBJ2-1	TGCGCCAGCAGCCGATTAGCGGGAGAGTATGAGCAGTTCTTC	CASSRLAGEYEQFF
NA	TRBV6-2/TRBV6-3	NA	TRBJ2-7	TGTGCCAGCAGTTACAGGAGCGGCCAAAGAGAGCAGTACTTC	CASSYRSGQREQYF
NA	TRBV7-2	NA	TRBJ1-2	TGTGCCAGCAGCTTAAGGAGGGGCGGCTACACCTTC	CASSLRRGGYTF
NA	TRBV6-2/TRBV6-3	once	TRBJ2-7	TGTGCCAGCAGTTTCTTGGGACAACCAACCTACGAGCAGTACTTC	CASSFLGQPTYEQYF
TRBD2	TRBV4-1	NA	TRBJ2-1	TGCGCCAGCAGCCAAGGAGCGGGGGGCCCCTACAATGAGCAGTTCTTC	CASSQGAGGPYNEQFF
TRBD2	TRBV5-1	NA	TRBJ2-5	TGCGCCAGCAGCTTGAGAGCGGGGGAGACCCAGTACTTC	CASSLRAGETQYF
TRBD1	TRBV5-1	NA	TRBJ2-1	TGCGCCAGCAGAGCCGGGACAGGGGGCGCGCATAATGAGCAGTTCTTC	CASRAGTGGAHNEQFF
NA	TRBV5-1	NA	TRBJ1-5	TGCGCCAGCAGCTTCGAGGGCACGAACAATCAGCCCCAGCATTTT	CASSFEGTNNQPQHF
NA	TRBV7-6	NA	TRBJ1-1	TGTGCCAGCAGGTCCAGGAACACTGAAGCTTTCTTT	CASRSRNTEAFF
NA	TRBV5-1	NA	TRBJ1-1	TGCGCCAGCAGCTCCTACCAGGGAACTGGTGAAGCTTTCTTT	CASSSYQGTGEAFF
TRBD1	TRBV7-7	NA	TRBJ2-2	TGTGCCAGCAGTTCCGGGACAGGCAACACCGGGGAGCTGTTTTTT	CASSSGTGNTGELFF
TRBD1	TRBV6-5	NA	TRBJ2-5	TGTGCCAGCACCGGGACAGGCCTGGAGACCCAGTACTTC	CASTGTGLETQYF
TRBD2	TRBV7-8	NA	TRBJ2-1	TGTGCCAGCAGGTCTAGCGGGGGGCCCGCTGAGCAGTTCTTC	CASRSSGGPAEQFF
NA	TRBV19	NA	TRBJ1-1	TGTGCCAGTAGTATACCCAGGGGAGGGTCCGGGACTGAAGCTTTCTTT	CASSIPRGGSGTEAFF
NA	TRBV7-9	once	TRBJ1-5	TGTGCCAGCAGCTCAATGACAGATGGCAATCAGCCCCAGCATTTT	CASSSMTDGNQPQHF
NA	TRBV5-1	NA	TRBJ2-6	TGCGCCAGCAGCCGCCCACCGGCTGGGGCCAACGTCCTGACTTTC	CASSRPPAGANVLTF
NA	TRBV3-1/TRBV3-2	NA	TRBJ1-3	TGTGCCAGCAAAGAAGCAGGGATGGATGGAAACACCATATATTTT	CASKEAGMDGNTIYF
TRBD1	TRBV5-8	NA	TRBJ1-2	TGTGCCAGCACTCGGGACAGCTATGGCTACACCTTC	CASTRDSYGYTF
TRBD2	TRBV20-1	once	TRBJ2-7	TGCAGTGCTAGTGCATCCGGACTAGCGGGATACGAGCAGTACTTC	CSASASGLAGYEQYF
NA	TRBV5-1	NA	TRBJ2-3	TGCGCCAGCAGCACCGGACCCGGACTACCGACAGATACGCAGTATTTT	CASSTGPGLPTDTQYF
TRBD2	TRBV6-2/TRBV6-3	once	TRBJ2-7	TGTGCCAGCAGCCCCCCGTGTTTAGCGGGGGGACCCTACGAGCAGTACTTC	CASSPPCLAGGPYEQYF
TRBD2	TRBV7-2	NA	TRBJ2-2	TGTGCCAGCAGCTTAGTCGGCGGGGGGGCCGCCGGGGAGCTGTTTTTT	CASSLVGGGAAGELFF
TRBD2	TRBV6-6	NA	TRBJ2-5	TGTGCCAGCAGCAAGTTAGCGGGGGCACAAGAGACCCAGTACTTC	CASSKLAGAQETQYF
TRBD1	TRBV11-2	NA	TRBJ2-1	TGTGCCAGCAGCTACGACAGGGGGAATGAGCAGTTCTTC	CASSYDRGNEQFF
TRBD1	TRBV27	NA	TRBJ2-7	TGTGCCAGCAGTTTAATAATGGACAGGGCCTACGAGCAGTACTTC	CASSLIMDRAYEQYF
TRBD1	TRBV2	NA	TRBJ2-3	TGTGCCAGCAGAATCGACAGGGTTAGGACAGATACGCAGTATTTT	CASRIDRVRTDTQYF
NA	TRBV18	NA	TRBJ1-6	TGTGCCAGCTCACCTCTCGGGTCTCCATATAATTCACCCCTCCACTTT	CASSPLGSPYNSPLHF
NA	TRBV20-1	NA	TRBJ2-5	TGCAGTGCTACCCATCAAGAGACCCAGTACTTC	CSATHQETQYF
NA	TRBV6-2/TRBV6-3	NA	TRBJ1-4	TGTGCCAGCAGTTACCGACAGTCTAATGAAAAACTGTTTTTT	CASSYRQSNEKLFF
NA	TRBV24-1	NA	TRBJ2-1	TGTGCCACCAGTGATTTTGGCAGGGTGCAGGGTAATGAGCAGTTCTTC	CATSDFGRVQGNEQFF
NA	TRBV5-6	NA	TRBJ1-1	TGTGCCAGCAGCTCCAGGGTGGCAGCTCTTGAAGCTTTCTTT	CASSSRVAALEAFF
NA	TRBV7-8	once	TRBJ1-4	TGTGCCAGCAGCCCCACGGGAACACCAGGGGCCGCTAATGAAAAACTGTTTTTT	CASSPTGTPGAANEKLFF
NA	TRBV6-5	NA	TRBJ1-1	TGTGCCAGCCACAGCCCCACGAACACTGAAGCTTTCTTT	CASHSPTNTEAFF
NA	TRBV6-1	NA	TRBJ2-7	TGTGCCAGCAGTGAAGGGGGACTCAGGACCTACGAGCAGTACTTC	CASSEGGLRTYEQYF
TRBD1	TRBV19	NA	TRBJ1-2	TGTGCCAGTAGTGTAACACAGGGGGCGAAGCCTAACTATGGCTACACCTTC	CASSVTQGAKPNYGYTF
NA	TRBV5-8	NA	TRBJ1-4	TGTGCCAGCAGCTTGGTTGTGGGCAGGGTAGCAACTAATGAAAAACTGTTTTTT	CASSLVVGRVATNEKLFF
NA	TRBV4-2	NA	TRBJ1-1	TGTGCCAGCAGCCAAGGAGGATGGAACACTGAAGCTTTCTTT	CASSQGGWNTEAFF
NA	TRBV6-5	NA	TRBJ1-2	TGTGCCAGCAGCTACTTCCGGGACGGGGGGTTTGGAGGCTACACCTTC	CASSYFRDGGFGGYTF
NA	TRBV27	many	TRBJ1-6	TGTGCCAGCAGGGTGGGGGCAGGGAATTCACCCCTCCACTTT	CASRVGAGNSPLHF